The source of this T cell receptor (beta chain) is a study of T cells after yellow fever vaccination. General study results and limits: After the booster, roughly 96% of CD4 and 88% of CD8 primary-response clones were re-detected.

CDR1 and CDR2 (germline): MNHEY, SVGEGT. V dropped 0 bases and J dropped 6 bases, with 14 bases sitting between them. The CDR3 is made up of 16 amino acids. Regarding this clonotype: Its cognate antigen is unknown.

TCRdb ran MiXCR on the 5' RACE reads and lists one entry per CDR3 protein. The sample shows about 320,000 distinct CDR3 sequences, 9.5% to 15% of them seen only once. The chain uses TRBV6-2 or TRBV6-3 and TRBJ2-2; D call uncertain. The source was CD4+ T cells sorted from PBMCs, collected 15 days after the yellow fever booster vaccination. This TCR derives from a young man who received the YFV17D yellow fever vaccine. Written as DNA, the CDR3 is TGTGCCAGCAGTTACTCGATCGGCAGTCCCCCCGGGGAGCTGTTTTTT. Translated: CASSYSIGSPPGELFF.